This T cell receptor (beta chain) was identified during a study of T cell responses to AZD1222 COVID-19 vaccine. Regarding the study as a whole: It should be noted that donors were predominantly white British and more often female, and clonal diversity was possibly underestimated.

Clones were sequenced by immunoSEQ multiplex PCR, and TCRdb holds only the in-frame ones, with some missing. Seen here are around 130,000 clones, around 90% observed once, and the top ten hold about 5.3%. V was clipped by 3 bases and J by 8 bases, with 16 bases between them. The CDR3 totals 13 residues. Germline V gene data show CDR1 as GTSNPN and CDR2 as SVGIG (reference sequence). Comment on this clone: Its target is unknown.

Specimen: peripheral blood, collected on day 0 of AZD1222 vaccination. The chain employs TRBV30 and TRBJ1-2; D is perhaps TRBD1 (5 bases). The TCR originated in an adult in good health. The CDR3 DNA reads TGTGCCTGGAGAGCCAGGGAAATGGACGGCTACACCTTC. It specifies CAWRAREMDGYTF.